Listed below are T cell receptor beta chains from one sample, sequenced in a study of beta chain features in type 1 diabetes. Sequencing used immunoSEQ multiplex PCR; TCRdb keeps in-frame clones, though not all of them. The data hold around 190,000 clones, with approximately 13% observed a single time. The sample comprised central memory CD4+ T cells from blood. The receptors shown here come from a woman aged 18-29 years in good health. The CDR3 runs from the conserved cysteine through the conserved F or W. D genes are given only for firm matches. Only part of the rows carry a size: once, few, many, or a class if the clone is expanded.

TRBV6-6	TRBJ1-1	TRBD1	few	TGTGCCAGCAGAGGACAGGAATACACTGAAGCTTTCTTT	CASRGQEYTEAFF
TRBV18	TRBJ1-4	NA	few	TGTGCCAGCTCACCTGTTTTGACAGCAACTAATGAAAAACTGTTTTTT	CASSPVLTATNEKLFF
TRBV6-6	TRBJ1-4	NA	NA	TGTGCCAGCAGTTACGGCCAGGAGGGTGAAAAACTGTTTTTT	CASSYGQEGEKLFF
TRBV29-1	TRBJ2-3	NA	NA	TGCAGCGTGCAGCGGCCAGGCACAGATACGCAGTATTTT	CSVQRPGTDTQYF
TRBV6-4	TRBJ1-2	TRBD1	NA	TGTGCCAGCAGTGACTCGGGACAGGTCATCTATGGCTACACCTTC	CASSDSGQVIYGYTF
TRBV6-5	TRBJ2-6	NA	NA	TGTGCCAGCAGTGTACAGGGCTCTGGGGCCAACGTCCTGACTTTC	CASSVQGSGANVLTF
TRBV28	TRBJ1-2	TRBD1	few	TGTGCCAGCAGCCCACTTGGGGACAGGGGAGGATATGGCTACACCTTC	CASSPLGDRGGYGYTF
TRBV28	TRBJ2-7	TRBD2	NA	TGTGCCAGCAGTTTAATTCGGCTTAGCGGGAGGGATGAGCAGTACTTC	CASSLIRLSGRDEQYF
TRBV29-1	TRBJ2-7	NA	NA	TGCAGCGTTATATTACAGGGTAGCGAGCAGTACTTC	CSVILQGSEQYF
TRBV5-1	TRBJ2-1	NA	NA	TGCGCCAGCAGCTTGGGTAGCGCCCGAGCTCACAATGAGCAGTTCTTC	CASSLGSARAHNEQFF
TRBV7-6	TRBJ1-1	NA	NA	TGTGCCAGCAGCTCCTCCAGGGTCCCTGAAGCTTTCTTT	CASSSSRVPEAFF